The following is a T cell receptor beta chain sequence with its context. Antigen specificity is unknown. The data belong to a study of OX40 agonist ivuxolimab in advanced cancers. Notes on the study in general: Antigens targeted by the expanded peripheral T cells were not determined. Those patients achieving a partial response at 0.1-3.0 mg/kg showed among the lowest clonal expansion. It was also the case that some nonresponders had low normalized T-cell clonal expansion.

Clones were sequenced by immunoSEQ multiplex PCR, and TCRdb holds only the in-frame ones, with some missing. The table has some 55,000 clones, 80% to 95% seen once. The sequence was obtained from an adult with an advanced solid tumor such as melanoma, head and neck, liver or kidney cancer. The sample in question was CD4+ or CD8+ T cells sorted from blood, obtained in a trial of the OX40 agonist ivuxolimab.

The CDR3 nucleotides are TGTGCCAGCACAAGCCCCCGTGAAGCTTTCTTT. Its protein is CASTSPREAFF. The chain combines TRBV6-5 with TRBJ1-1; no firm D call. Trimming removed 7 bases at V and 7 bases at J, with 10 bases between. This CDR3 comprises 11 residues. Per the germline V gene, CDR1 is MNHEY and CDR2 is SVGAGI.